The 31 T cell receptor beta chains below were found in one sample sequenced in a study of T cells in Graves' hyperthyroidism and ophthalmopathy. RNA transcripts gave rise to amplified TCR beta CDR3 regions. With the HTBI primer set, the TCR CDR3 went through a first round of RT-PCR. TCRdb re-derived calls from the multiplex PCR reads in MiXCR, one entry per CDR3 protein. The sample yields roughly 570,000 distinct CDR3 sequences, more than 45% seen once. The sequenced sample was peripheral blood or thyroid tissue (not recorded which). Receptors originate from a woman in her late teens or twenties with Graves' hyperthyroidism.

This clonotype was counted between two and nine times. This sequence joins TRBV9 and TRBJ2-3; D remains unclear. Germline CDR1 is SGDLS and CDR2 is YYNGEE. CDR3 length: 13 residues. V lost 0 bases and J 6 bases, leaving 8 bases between the germline ends. The CDR3 loop reads CASSVGPGDTQYF. The CDR3 bases are TGTGCCAGCAGCGTAGGACCGGGCGATACGCAGTATTTT.

This rearrangement joins TRBV4-3 to TRBJ2-1; 14 nucleotides line up with TRBD2. Trimming cost V 3 bases and J 14 bases; bases outside gene matches: 9. CDR1 and CDR2 (germline): LGHNA, YSLEER. The CDR3 extends over 15 amino acids. The CDR3 loop reads CASSQGTSGSGKEFF. CDR3 DNA sequence: TGCGCCAGCAGCCAGGGGACTAGCGGGAGTGGTAAGGAGTTCTTC.

This clonotype has a count of ten or more. The chain recombines TRBV7-2 with TRBJ2-2; D not certain. V lost 5 bases and J 6 bases, leaving 10 bases between the germline ends. This CDR3 has 13 residues. Germline lookup yields CDR1 SGHTA and CDR2 FQGNSA. CDR3 sequence reads: CASSPRAAGELFF. The CDR3 DNA reads TGTGCCAGCAGCCCCCGGGCGGCCGGGGAGCTGTTTTTT. Together with reference TRBV7-2 and TRBJ2-2, the CDR3 gives the full variable domain: GAGVSQSPSNKVTEKGKDVELRCDPISGHTALYWYRQSLGQGLEFLIYFQGNSAPDKSGLPSDRFSAERTGGSVSTLTIQRTQQEDSAVYLCASSPRAAGELFFGEGSRLTVL.

This clonotype showed up just once. The V call is TRBV7-9, the J call TRBJ2-7; 12 nucleotides align to TRBD2. Germline CDR1 is SEHNR and CDR2 is FQNEAQ (reference sequence). The CDR3 runs 14 residues. V lost 6 bases and J lost 6; bases outside the gene matches: 6. In DNA form, the CDR3 reads TGTGCCAGCAGACTAGCGGGAGGAAGCTGCGAGCAGTACTTC. Translated, it gives CASRLAGGSCEQYF.

V usage is TRBV12-3 or TRBV12-4 and J usage is TRBJ2-5; 7 nucleotides agree with TRBD2. After removal of 3 bases from V and 10 bases from J, the junction contained 8 bases not matched to a gene. This CDR3 has 13 amino acids. The CDR3 DNA sequence: TGTGCCAGCAGTTTGTCCGCGGGAGAGGGCCAGTACTTC. Translation gives CASSLSAGEGQYF.

About this clonotype: A single base separates this from a much larger clone, so it may be a read error. This chain joins TRBV9 and TRBJ2-2; TRBD1 is a possible D gene (6 bases). Germline CDR1 SGDLS, CDR2 YYNGEE. There are 15 residues in the CDR3. The CDR3 DNA follows: TGTGTCAGCAGACCGATGACAGGGAACACCGGGGAGCTGTTTTTT. This gives the protein CVSRPMTGNTGELFF.

V and J are TRBV30 and TRBJ1-4; possibly TRBD1 for D (5 bases). CDR3 length: 14 amino acids. V was cut by 4 bases and J by 0 bases, with 9 bases left in between. Germline CDR1 and CDR2: GTSNPN and SVGIG (reference sequence). Here the CDR3 reads CAWTRDPTNEKLFF. CDR3 in DNA: TGTGCCTGGACCCGGGACCCAACTAATGAAAAACTGTTTTTT.

This clonotype was recorded many times. This chain joins TRBV12-3 or TRBV12-4 and TRBJ1-5, with 10 nucleotides matching TRBD1. The trim removed 3 bases at V and 3 bases at J, leaving 5 bases unmatched. The CDR3 has 16 amino acids. CDR3 protein: CASSFAGTGDNQPQHF. The CDR3 nucleotides are TGTGCCAGCAGTTTCGCCGGGACAGGGGACAATCAGCCCCAGCATTTT.

The gene calls are TRBV9 and TRBJ2-7; 10 bases fit TRBD1. Germline V gene sequence: CDR1 SGDLS, CDR2 YYNGEE. The CDR3 loop spans 17 amino acids. Trimming removed 5 bases from V and 5 bases from J; junction bases left unmatched: 16. The CDR3 loop is CASSWSRAGTGVHEQYF. As DNA, the CDR3 is TGTGCCAGCAGTTGGTCCAGGGCCGGGACAGGGGTCCACGAGCAGTACTTC.

This rearrangement joins TRBV29-1 to TRBJ1-5; D is unresolved. Germline CDR1 SQVTM, CDR2 ANQGSEA. The CDR3 has 12 amino acids. The ends were cut back, 8 bases at V and 5 bases at J, with 13 bases in the middle. In nucleotides, the CDR3 is TGCAGCTTTTACGAGGGTCATCAGCCCCAGCATTTT. Translated, it gives CSFYEGHQPQHF.

The chain uses TRBV15 and TRBJ1-2, with unresolved D. The germline V gene encodes CDR1 LNHNV and CDR2 YYDKDF (reference sequence). V lost 3 bases and J lost 1, with 6 bases in between. The CDR3 contains 13 residues. CDR3 loop: CATSSSGNYGYTF. The CDR3 DNA sequence: TGTGCCACCAGCAGTTCGGGTAACTATGGCTACACCTTC.

This clonotype has a count of ten or more. The rearrangement joins TRBV10-3 to TRBJ2-3; no definite D call. The V gene's germline CDR1 is ENHRY and CDR2 SYGVKD. The CDR3 has 15 amino acids. The germline V and J ends were trimmed by 10 bases and 4 bases, with 21 bases remaining between them. CDR3 protein: CATADGGSPPDTQYF. Here the CDR3 DNA reads TGTGCCACCGCGGATGGCGGAAGCCCGCCAGATACGCAGTATTTT.

This clonotype was counted ten times or more. The chain joins TRBV19 to TRBJ1-4; the match to TRBD1 covers 9 bases. CDR1 and CDR2 from the germline V gene are LNHDA and SQIVND (reference sequence). CDR3 size: 15 residues. The V and J ends lost 6 bases and 11 bases, in that order; junction bases with no gene match: 13. CDR3 sequence: CASSITHRGRGKLFF. The DNA of the CDR3 is TGTGCCAGTAGCATCACCCACAGGGGGCGCGGGAAACTGTTTTTT.

This clonotype was counted between two and nine times. The J gene is TRBJ1-6, the V gene TRBV4-3; D is unresolved. V was cut by 0 bases and J by 6 bases, with 6 bases left in between. The CDR3 extends over 14 amino acids. CDR1 and CDR2 (germline): LGHNA, YSLEER. CDR3 in DNA: TGCGCCAGCAGCCAAGAGTGGGTTAATTCACCCCTCCACTTT. Amino acids: CASSQEWVNSPLHF.

This clonotype was detected many times. This chain connects TRBV2 to TRBJ2-7; D possibly corresponds to TRBD2 (5 bases). CDR3 length: 13 amino acids. Germline CDR1 SNHLY, CDR2 FYNNEI. Trimming removed 4 bases from V and 3 bases from J, with 10 bases in between. The CDR3 loop is CASSAGFNYEQYF. CDR3 DNA: TGTGCCAGCAGTGCGGGGTTTAACTACGAGCAGTACTTC. Full variable domain (rest looked up from reference TRBV2 and TRBJ2-7): EPEVTQTPSHQVTQMGQEVILRCVPISNHLYFYWYRQILGQKVEFLVSFYNNEISEKSEIFDDQFSVERPDGSNFTLKIRSTKLEDSAMYFCASSAGFNYEQYFGPGTRLTVT.

This chain joins TRBV14 and TRBJ2-7; a possible D gene is TRBD1 (5 bases). Germline loops: CDR1 SGHDN, CDR2 FVKESK. CDR3 size: 16 residues. Trimming removed 2 bases at V and 0 bases at J, with 14 bases between. The CDR3 DNA reads TGTGCCAGCAGCCAACTCAGGGAAGGGGCCTCCTACGAGCAGTACTTC. Its translation is CASSQLREGASYEQYF.

The sample holds many counts of this clonotype. This CDR3 is CASSWDALRGALNTEAFF. In DNA form, the CDR3 reads TGTGCCAGCAGCTGGGACGCCCTGAGGGGGGCCCTAAACACTGAAGCTTTCTTT. The chain joins TRBV7-8 to TRBJ1-1; D might be TRBD1 (6 bases). CDR1 is SGHVS and CDR2 is FQNEAQ in the germline V gene. The ends were cut back, 4 bases at V and 2 bases at J, with 23 bases in the middle. This CDR3 is 18 amino acids long.

Points on this clonotype: The missing conserved phenylalanine or tryptophan at the end of this CDR3 makes a read error likely. It is unclear where the CDR3 begins or ends on the DNA, so no DNA is shown, and the CDR3 is as TCRdb lists it. V and J are TRBV11-3 and TRBJ1-6; the tabulated D call, TRBD1, remains unverified against the DNA. The CDR3 region is 8 residues in length, termini included. Germline lookup yields CDR1 SGHNT and CDR2 YENEEA. This CDR3 reads CASSLGYR.

This clonotype was seen ten or more times. Compared with germline, one end of the junction differs, possibly owing to a read error. The chain couples TRBV20-1 to TRBJ1-6; no clear D. There are 11 residues in the CDR3. CDR1 and CDR2 (germline): DFQATT, SNEGSKA (reference sequence). The CDR3 DNA reads as TGCAGTGCTAGAGGCGGACGGGCGAGCCTCTTT. Its protein product is CSARGGRASLF.

In the case of this clonotype: Possible read error: a much larger clone is one base away. V gene TRBV7-2 combines with J gene TRBJ1-2, with D possibly TRBD1 on 5 matching bases. CDR1 and CDR2 (germline): SGHTA, FQGNSA. The CDR3 is made up of 15 amino acids. Trimming removed 4 bases at V and 3 bases at J, with 15 bases between. The CDR3 protein is CASSSRDDADYGYTF. The CDR3 DNA reads as TGTGCCAGCAGCTCGCGGGACGACGCGGACTATGGCTACACCTTC. Together with reference TRBV7-2 and TRBJ1-2, the CDR3 gives the full variable domain: GAGVSQSPSNKVTEKGKDVELRCDPISGHTALYWYRQSLGQGLEFLIYFQGNSAPDKSGLPSDRFSAERTGGSVSTLTIQRTQQEDSAVYLCASSSRDDADYGYTFGSGTRLTVV.

This clonotype was detected ten times or more. The chain combines TRBV20-1 with TRBJ1-4; D is ambiguous. Germline values: CDR1 DFQATT, CDR2 SNEGSKA (reference sequence). Between the trimmed V and J ends, which lost 1 base and 4 bases, there was a span of 7 bases. The CDR3 covers 13 residues. The CDR3 bases are TGCAGTGCTAGAGGACACGATAATGAAAAACTGTTTTTT. Residues: CSARGHDNEKLFF.

The V gene is TRBV14, the J gene TRBJ1-2; 8 nucleotides line up with TRBD1. Losses at the gene ends were 3 bases for V and 6 bases for J; bases not matched to a gene: 9. The germline CDR1 and CDR2 sequences are SGHDN and FVKESK. The CDR3 is made up of 15 amino acids. The CDR3 loop reads CASSHGTGTYNGYTF. CDR3 DNA: TGTGCCAGCAGCCACGGGACAGGAACCTACAATGGCTACACCTTC.

V is TRBV2 and J is TRBJ2-6; D is ambiguous. The CDR3 is made up of 14 amino acids. V was clipped by 3 bases and J by 4 bases, with 7 bases between them. Per germline, CDR1 SNHLY and CDR2 FYNNEI. The CDR3 spells CASSDRQGANVLTF. CDR3 nucleotide sequence: TGTGCCAGCAGTGATCGGCAGGGGGCCAACGTCCTGACTTTC.

This clonotype was seen only a few times. The chain employs TRBV7-9 and TRBJ2-7; D is perhaps TRBD1 (6 bases). Trimming removed 5 bases at V and 3 bases at J, with 20 bases between. The CDR3 covers 16 residues. Germline CDR1 and CDR2: SEHNR and FQNEAQ (reference sequence). Here the CDR3 DNA reads TGTGCCAGCAGCGTAACCGACGGGACAAAAAGCTACGAGCAGTACTTC. Its translation is CASSVTDGTKSYEQYF.

Concerning this clonotype itself: The CDR3 does not close with the conserved phenylalanine or tryptophan, likely indicating a read error. The V gene is TRBV7-9, the J gene TRBJ1-5; the match to TRBD1 covers 10 bases. The V gene end was trimmed by 5 bases and the J gene end by 11 bases; junction bases not matched to a gene: 12. The germline V gene has CDR1 SEHNR and CDR2 FQNEAQ (reference sequence). The CDR3 totals 15 residues. The CDR3 region has the DNA TGTGCCAGCAGCGACGCGACAGGGGGCATGGAGACCCAGCATTTA. It is translated as CASSDATGGMETQHL.

This clonotype was recorded once. It may be a read error: a sequence one base away is much more abundant. The chain carries TRBV5-1 and TRBJ2-7; perhaps TRBD1 as D (5 bases). The CDR3 length is 17 residues. Germline CDR1 is SGHRS and CDR2 is YFSETQ. The CDR3 reads CASSLAPRSQGPYGQYF. CDR3 nucleotides: TGCGCCAGCAGCTTGGCCCCCCGCTCGCAGGGCCCCTACGGGCAGTACTTC.

This clonotype was found many times. V gene TRBV9 combines with J gene TRBJ1-1, with D unclear. Trimming pared 2 bases from V and 3 bases from J, leaving 11 bases between. The CDR3 runs 14 residues. The germline V gene encodes CDR1 SGDLS and CDR2 YYNGEE. CDR3 protein: CASSVKGQDTEAFF. The DNA for the CDR3 is TGTGCCAGCAGCGTCAAGGGTCAGGACACTGAAGCTTTCTTT. The full variable domain, its missing parts supplied by reference TRBV9 and TRBJ1-1, is DSGVTQTPKHLITATGQRVTLRCSPRSGDLSVYWYQQSLDQGLQFLIQYYNGEERAKGNILERFSAQQFPDLHSELNLSSLELGDSALYFCASSVKGQDTEAFFGQGTRLTVV.

Turning to this clonotype: One end of the junction varies from germline; a read error may be responsible. The chain is built from TRBV5-1 and TRBJ2-5; D call uncertain. Germline V CDR1 and CDR2: SGHRS, YFSETQ. The CDR3 spans 11 residues. DNA of the CDR3: TGCGCCGGCAGCTTCTCTGAGACCCAGTACTTC. Protein product: CAGSFSETQYF.

This chain joins TRBV29-1 and TRBJ1-1; 9 bases fit TRBD1. Losses at the gene ends were 5 bases for V and 7 bases for J; bases not matched to a gene: 8. This CDR3 region has 13 residues. The germline gives CDR1 SQVTM, CDR2 ANQGSEA. In DNA, the CDR3 is TGCAGCGTTCCCCAACAGGGGGCATTTGAAGCTTTCTTT. It specifies CSVPQQGAFEAFF.

There are many counts of this clonotype. The J gene is TRBJ2-7, the V gene TRBV5-1, with D perhaps TRBD2 (5 bases). CDR1 and CDR2 from the germline V gene are SGHRS and YFSETQ. V was cut by 5 bases and J by 2 bases, with 20 bases left in between. The length of the CDR3 is 16 residues. The CDR3 bases are TGCGCCAGCAGTGGAGGAGGATGGATCACGACCTACGAGCAGTACTTC. The encoded protein is CASSGGGWITTYEQYF.

This clonotype appeared many times. CDR3 protein: CASSIGKTYEQYF. The CDR3 region has the DNA TGTGCCAGTAGTATAGGCAAGACCTACGAGCAGTACTTC. V and J are TRBV19 and TRBJ2-7; no reliable D call. Trimming cost V 1 base and J 2 bases, with 6 bases left between them. In germline, CDR1 is LNHDA, CDR2 SQIVND (reference sequence). This CDR3 has 13 amino acids.